A selection of T cell receptor beta chains follows, all from one sample in a study of Graves' ophthalmopathy and Graves' hyperthyroidism. TCRdb used MiXCR to reprocess the multiplex PCR reads, holding one entry per CDR3 protein. The data contain 900,000 to 1,200,000 distinct CDR3 sequences, about 35% of them singletons. Sample: peripheral blood or thyroid tissue (not recorded which). Receptors originate from an adult man with Graves' hyperthyroidism. Each CDR3 is given with its conserved first and last residue. Fields, in order: clone size, V gene, D gene, J gene, CDR3 protein, CDR3 DNA. A D gene is named only where the DNA matches it firmly. Expanded clones are given a class, and other clones once, few, many or no size at all.

.	TRBV6-1	.	TRBJ1-4	CASSARINEKLFF	TGTGCCAGCAGTGCACGGATCAATGAAAAACTGTTTTTT
.	TRBV6-1	.	TRBJ1-2	CASNRGKVWRDGYTF	TGTGCCAGCAACCGCGGGAAAGTGTGGCGGGATGGCTACACCTTC
.	TRBV7-2	.	TRBJ2-7	CATSPGQVYF	TGTGCCACCAGCCCGGGACAAGTGTACTTC
.	TRBV28	.	TRBJ2-7	CASRQGMPYEQYF	TGTGCCAGCAGACAGGGTATGCCCTACGAGCAGTACTTC
few	TRBV4-1	.	TRBJ2-7	CASSQQWGTYEQYF	TGCGCCAGCAGCCAACAATGGGGGACTTACGAGCAGTACTTC
many	TRBV6-5	TRBD1	TRBJ1-2	CASRYRGSVGGYTF	TGTGCCAGCCGTTACAGGGGGTCGGTGGGAGGCTACACCTTC
.	TRBV9	TRBD1	TRBJ1-2	CASSVGDRGRDGYTF	TGTGCCAGCAGCGTAGGGGACAGGGGGCGCGATGGCTACACCTTC
.	TRBV5-1	TRBD1	TRBJ1-2	CASSLNTGTGGVGYTF	TGCGCCAGCAGCTTGAACACCGGGACAGGGGGCGTCGGCTACACCTTC
many	TRBV7-9	.	TRBJ2-7	CASSKPGLYSYEQYF	TGTGCCAGCAGCAAGCCGGGGCTGTACTCCTACGAGCAGTACTTC
many	TRBV5-1	TRBD2	TRBJ2-5	CASSYGLAGGPTETQYF	TGCGCCAGCAGCTACGGACTAGCGGGGGGACCGACTGAGACCCAGTACTTC
few	TRBV12-3/TRBV12-4	.	TRBJ2-5	CASNQGGWISPETQYF	TGTGCCAGCAACCAGGGGGGTTGGATCTCTCCCGAGACCCAGTACTTC
many	TRBV2	TRBD1	TRBJ1-2	CASRQGGYGYTF	TGTGCCAGTAGACAGGGGGGTTATGGCTACACCTTC
many	TRBV6-5	.	TRBJ2-5	CASTAGEETQYF	TGTGCCAGCACGGCAGGGGAAGAGACCCAGTACTTC
few	TRBV13	.	TRBJ1-3	CASSLESVSGNTIYF	TGTGCCAGCAGCTTAGAGTCAGTCTCTGGAAACACCATATATTTT
.	TRBV9	.	TRBJ1-6	CASETGGGNSPLHF	TGTGCCAGCGAAACGGGAGGCGGGAATTCACCCCTCCACTTT
.	TRBV4-3	.	TRBJ1-3	CASSQVVAGYRGNTIYF	TGCGCCAGCAGCCAAGTCGTGGCAGGGTATCGTGGAAACACCATATATTTT
.	TRBV7-9	.	TRBJ1-5	CASARWGKQGEGNQPQHF	TGTGCCAGCGCTAGGTGGGGCAAACAGGGAGAAGGCAATCAGCCCCAGCATTTT
few	TRBV29-1	.	TRBJ2-5	CSLAGEETQYF	TGCAGCTTAGCCGGGGAAGAGACCCAGTACTTC
.	TRBV7-9	.	TRBJ1-1	CASSLAPGLRRAEAFF	TGTGCCAGCAGCCTCGCCCCGGGACTGAGGCGCGCTGAAGCTTTCTTT
few	TRBV20-1	TRBD2	TRBJ2-2	CSARDVAGGRGELFF	TGCAGTGCTAGAGATGTGGCGGGGGGGCGCGGGGAGCTGTTTTTT
many	TRBV20-1	.	TRBJ2-7	CSARLRSISYEQYF	TGCAGTGCTAGATTGCGATCCATCTCCTACGAGCAGTACTTC
.	TRBV6-4	.	TRBJ1-1	CASSDSEGAEAFF	TGTGCCAGCAGTGACTCCGAGGGTGCTGAAGCTTTCTTT
many	TRBV5-1	TRBD1	TRBJ2-7	CASSLTTGGHNEQYF	TGCGCCAGCAGCTTGACGACAGGGGGTCACAACGAGCAGTACTTC
many	TRBV2	TRBD1	TRBJ1-2	CAGYRDRTYGYTF	TGTGCCGGTTACCGGGACAGAACTTATGGCTACACCTTC
many	TRBV4-2	TRBD2	TRBJ2-5	CASSQDPGGAVQETQYF	TGTGCCAGCAGCCAAGATCCGGGGGGGGCAGTGCAGGAGACCCAGTACTTC
.	TRBV7-2	.	TRBJ1-1	CASSSQGWTEAFF	TGTGCCAGCAGCTCCCAGGGGTGGACTGAAGCTTTCTTT
.	TRBV6-2/TRBV6-3	.	TRBJ1-5	CASSYSGMYQPQHF	TGTGCCAGCAGTTACTCAGGGATGTATCAGCCCCAGCATTTT
many	TRBV7-2	.	TRBJ2-7	CASSATGNYPTFEQYF	TGTGCCAGCAGCGCCACAGGGAACTACCCGACATTCGAGCAGTACTTC
many	TRBV19	.	TRBJ1-2	CASSAGTPNYGYTF	TGTGCCAGTAGTGCCGGGACACCGAACTATGGCTACACCTTC
many	TRBV7-3	.	TRBJ2-5	CASSLTSTALETQYF	TGTGCCAGCAGCTTAACGAGCACAGCACTTGAGACCCAGTACTTC
.	TRBV7-2	.	TRBJ2-5	CASSPMLGPETQYF	TGTGCCAGCAGCCCCATGCTAGGCCCAGAGACCCAGTACTTC
few	TRBV4-3	TRBD2	TRBJ2-2	CASSLTSAAGELFF	TGCGCCAGCAGCCTCACTAGCGCGGCCGGGGAGCTGTTTTTT
.	TRBV20-1	.	TRBJ2-7	CSARDLEAAYEQYF	TGCAGTGCTAGAGATCTTGAAGCCGCCTACGAGCAGTACTTC
.	TRBV19	TRBD1	TRBJ1-2	CASSIFGQGQGVATF	TGTGCCAGTAGTATCTTTGGGCAGGGACAGGGAGTTGCCACCTTC
many	TRBV7-9	TRBD2	TRBJ2-7	CASSPAGTSDEQYF	TGTGCCAGCAGCCCAGCCGGGACTAGTGATGAGCAGTACTTC
many	TRBV4-3	.	TRBJ1-1	CASSHSKNMNTEAFF	TGCGCCAGCAGCCATTCGAAGAACATGAACACTGAAGCTTTCTTT
few	TRBV19	TRBD1	TRBJ1-5	CASSIGTGHQPQHF	TGTGCCAGTAGTATCGGGACAGGGCATCAGCCCCAGCATTTT
.	TRBV7-2	.	TRBJ2-6	CASSLPDPGDNVLTF	TGTGCCAGCAGCTTACCCGATCCAGGGGACAACGTCCTGACTTTC
.	TRBV19	TRBD1	TRBJ1-3	CASSENRDSRGNTIYF	TGTGCCAGTAGTGAGAACAGGGACAGCCGTGGAAACACCATATATTTT
.	TRBV12-3/TRBV12-4	TRBD2	TRBJ2-7	CASNTAGGPAEQYF	TGTGCCAGCAACACAGCGGGAGGCCCCGCAGAGCAGTACTTC
.	TRBV7-9	.	TRBJ1-1	CASSALTVTLDTEAFF	TGTGCCAGCAGCGCCCTCACCGTAACTTTGGACACTGAAGCTTTCTTT
.	TRBV20-1	.	TRBJ1-2	CSATRSASYGYTF	TGCAGTGCTACCCGAAGCGCTAGCTATGGCTACACCTTC
.	TRBV9	.	TRBJ1-4	CASSPEHRAGANEKLFF	TGTGCCAGCAGCCCAGAGCACAGGGCGGGGGCTAATGAAAAACTGTTTTTT
.	TRBV10-3	TRBD1	TRBJ1-2	CATIDRGLSTTDGYTF	TGTGCCACCATAGACAGGGGGCTCTCTACAACGGATGGCTACACCTTC